This T cell receptor (beta chain) is drawn from a study of blood T cell repertoires in COVID-19. Study-wide context: The analysed material was cDNA or gDNA that came from T cells, B-cell-depleted T cells, or PBMCs.

Original data processing: Estimation of nucleated cell counts relied on the amplification of reference gene primers. Using immunoSEQ multiplex PCR, the repertoire was profiled, and TCRdb retains in-frame clones only, with some absent. V and J calls and clone size are copied from that table; D and trimming were computed from the DNA. The sample has 180,000 or so clones, about 85% seen once; the top ten hold around 9.5%. This CDR3 spans 15 amino acids. Germline V gene data show CDR1 as MNHNS and CDR2 as SASEGT. Unmatched junction bases numbered 6, after V lost 2 bases and J lost 6 bases. The chain is built from TRBV6-1 and TRBJ1-5; 8 positions agree with TRBD1. The receptor's source is a woman of 80 years or more with acute or convalescent COVID-19. Sequencing was done on a sample of peripheral blood. CDR3 in amino acids: CASSENRGSSQPQHF. CDR3 nucleotide sequence: TGTGCCAGCAGTGAAAACAGGGGGTCGAGTCAGCCCCAGCATTTT.